These T cell receptor beta chains were read from a single sample in a study of blood T cell repertoires in COVID-19. Libraries were prepared by immunoSEQ multiplex PCR; TCRdb keeps only in-frame clonotypes and omits some of them. The data show 230,000 or so clones, 84% seen once. What was sequenced was peripheral blood. The source of these receptors is a man aged 30 to 45 with active or convalescent COVID-19. CDR3s include the opening cysteine and the closing phenylalanine or tryptophan. A D gene is named only where the DNA matches it firmly. Size values are once, few and many counts, or a class for expanded clones, and some rows have none.

D gene	V gene	J gene	clone size	CDR3 DNA	CDR3 protein
-	TRBV29-1	TRBJ2-3	-	TGCAGCGTTGAGAAACGGGATCTCACAGATACGCAGTATTTT	CSVEKRDLTDTQYF
-	TRBV25-1	TRBJ1-1	-	TGTGCCAGCCCAGGGGCAAACACTGAAGCTTTCTTT	CASPGANTEAFF
TRBD1	TRBV19	TRBJ2-2	few	TGTGCCGGCAAGACAGGGTCCGGGGAGCTGTTTTTT	CAGKTGSGELFF
TRBD1	TRBV19	TRBJ2-5	-	TGTGCCAGTAGGGGACAGGGGGCTGGGGAGACCCAGTACTTC	CASRGQGAGETQYF
-	TRBV29-1	TRBJ2-1	-	TGCAGCGTTGGAGTGGCCAGGGGTTACAATGAGCAGTTCTTC	CSVGVARGYNEQFF
TRBD2	TRBV19	TRBJ2-3	-	TGTGCCAGTAGTATCAGCGGGGGGCCGGATACGCAGTATTTT	CASSISGGPDTQYF
TRBD2	TRBV7-2	TRBJ2-1	-	TGTGCCAGCAGTCGTGGGTCCCCGGGAGGGGAGCAGTTCTTC	CASSRGSPGGEQFF
-	TRBV28	TRBJ1-1	-	TGTGCCAGCAGTTTCCGATCTGGGGAGACTGAAGCTTTCTTT	CASSFRSGETEAFF
-	TRBV9	TRBJ1-2	-	TGTGCCAGCAGCGTAAAGGACATATTTTATTCGGGCTACACCTTC	CASSVKDIFYSGYTF
-	TRBV28	TRBJ1-1	-	TGTGCCAGCAGTTTGTCCAGAGGGGCTTTCTTT	CASSLSRGAFF
-	TRBV4-1	TRBJ2-2	-	TGCGCCAGCAGCCAAGATGGCGGCCCCGGGGAGCTGTTTTTT	CASSQDGGPGELFF
-	TRBV29-1	TRBJ1-1	-	TGCAGCGTCTCAACGGGGGGTTTGGGCACTGAAGCTTTCTTT	CSVSTGGLGTEAFF
-	TRBV12-3/TRBV12-4	TRBJ2-1	-	TGTGCCAGCAGTCGACTGGAGCAGTTCTTC	CASSRLEQFF
TRBD1	TRBV5-1	TRBJ2-7	-	TGCGCCAGCAGCGGGGGGACAGGCCCTAGCTCCTACGAGCAGTACTTC	CASSGGTGPSSYEQYF
TRBD1	TRBV18	TRBJ2-7	-	TGTGCCAGCTCAGCAGGGACAGCCTCCTACGAGCAGTACTTC	CASSAGTASYEQYF
-	TRBV28	TRBJ1-5	-	TGTGCCAGCAGGTCCTATGCGAATGGGCCCCAGCATTTT	CASRSYANGPQHF
TRBD2	TRBV29-1	TRBJ2-2	-	TGCAGCGCCTATACCCTAGCGGGAGCGTACACCGGGGAGCTGTTTTTT	CSAYTLAGAYTGELFF
TRBD2	TRBV2	TRBJ2-1	-	TGTGCCAGCAGGGGGGCGGGGGGGCAGGGAGAGCAGTTCTTC	CASRGAGGQGEQFF
TRBD1	TRBV7-8	TRBJ1-6	-	TGTGCCAGCAGCTTAGGGACAGGTCGTCCCCTCCACTTT	CASSLGTGRPLHF
TRBD2	TRBV19	TRBJ2-1	once	TGTGCCAGTAGTATGTTAGGGAGGGGACTAGTCAATCTGGGCAATGAGCAGTTCTTC	CASSMLGRGLVNLGNEQFF
-	TRBV30	TRBJ2-5	once	TGTGCCTGGACGGCGGCTGAGACCCAGTACTTC	CAWTAAETQYF
-	TRBV4-2	TRBJ1-3	-	TGTGCCAGCAGCCAAGCTAAGGAAGGGGCTAGAAACACCATATATTTT	CASSQAKEGARNTIYF